The 23 T cell receptor beta chains in this list originate from one sample, sequenced in a study of monozygotic twins with inflammatory bowel disease. After re-calling the 5' RACE reads, TCRdb lists one entry per CDR3 protein, DNA absent. The sample table sets out around 150,000 distinct CDR3 sequences. Material for sequencing was blood. These receptor sequences come from a human donor with ulcerative colitis or Crohn's disease, or a healthy co-twin of an affected twin (not recorded which).

The chain uses TRBV5-1 and TRBJ2-3; the D gene TCRdb calls, TRBD1, cannot be checked with no DNA. Germline V lookup: CDR1 SGHRS, CDR2 YFSETQ. The CDR3 sequence is 14 residues long. The CDR3 reads CASSGDSSTDTQYF. Full variable domain (remainder filled in from reference TRBV5-1 and TRBJ2-3): KAGVTQTPRYLIKTRGQQVTLSCSPISGHRSVSWYQQTPGQGLQFLFEYFSETQRNKGNFPGRFSGRQFSNSRSEMNVSTLELGDSALYLCASSGDSSTDTQYFGPGTRLTVL.

The CDR3 here is CSATSGTSAYNEQFF. V gene TRBV20-1 combines with J gene TRBJ2-1; the D gene TCRdb calls, TRBD2, cannot be checked with no DNA. CDR1 and CDR2 (germline): DFQATT, SNEGSKA (reference sequence). CDR3 length equals 15 residues.

The chain combines TRBV5-5 with TRBJ1-1. The CDR3 totals 13 residues. Germline V gene sequence: CDR1 SGHKS, CDR2 YYEKEE (reference sequence). Here the CDR3 reads CASSSIGDTEAFF.

The rearrangement links TRBV19 to TRBJ2-5; with no DNA, the TCRdb D assignment of TRBD2 cannot be verified. The length of the CDR3 is 15 residues. CDR1 and CDR2 (germline): LNHDA, SQIVND (reference sequence). The CDR3 here is CASSIPGGIQETQYF. The complete variable domain, with remaining parts taken from reference TRBV19 and TRBJ2-5, reads DGGITQSPKYLFRKEGQNVTLSCEQNLNHDAMYWYRQDPGQGLRLIYYSQIVNDFQKGDIAEGYSVSREKKESFPLTVTSAQKNPTAFYLCASSIPGGIQETQYFGPGTRLLVL.

The chain employs TRBV5-4 and TRBJ2-2. The CDR3 is 13 amino acids. CDR1 is SGHNT, CDR2 YYREEE, per germline (reference sequence). The CDR3 is CASSLVGTGELFF.

V is TRBV18 and J is TRBJ2-7; TCRdb reports TRBD2, a call that lacks DNA to check it against. Germline CDR1 reads KGHSH; CDR2 reads LQKENI. The CDR3 has 18 amino acids. CDR3 protein: CASSPPSGAGGKSYEQYF.

V usage is TRBV6-4 and J usage is TRBJ2-1. Germline values: CDR1 MRHNA, CDR2 SNTAGT. This CDR3 has 13 residues. CDR3 loop: CASSDSASNEQFF.

The chain is built from TRBV20-1 and TRBJ1-5; with no DNA, the TCRdb D assignment of TRBD1 cannot be verified. This CDR3 contains 15 residues. Germline loops: CDR1 DFQATT, CDR2 SNEGSKA (reference sequence). This CDR3 reads CSARPGPAFDQPQHF.

This sequence joins TRBV10-3 and TRBJ1-2; TCRdb indicates TRBD1, and absent DNA this call remains unverified. Germline V lookup: CDR1 ENHRY, CDR2 SYGVKD. CDR3 size: 12 residues. The CDR3 region is CAIPGQHYGYTF.

The rearrangement uses TRBV20-1 and TRBJ1-1. The CDR3 length is 15 residues. The germline V gene has CDR1 DFQATT and CDR2 SNEGSKA (reference sequence). CDR3 sequence: CSARGSRALNTEAFF.

The gene calls are TRBV15 and TRBJ1-4. Germline-derived CDR1 and CDR2 are LNHNV and YYDKDF (reference sequence). This CDR3 has 14 amino acids. CDR3 sequence: CATSRDLIAEKLFF.

The genes are TRBV7-2 and TRBJ2-1; the D call of TRBD2 rests on TCRdb alone, since no DNA is present to check it. The CDR3 totals 16 residues. Germline V CDR1 and CDR2: SGHTA, FQGNSA. This CDR3 is CASSLVASGDYNEQFF. Looking up the rest from reference TRBV7-2 and TRBJ2-1 gives the full variable domain: GAGVSQSPSNKVTEKGKDVELRCDPISGHTALYWYRQSLGQGLEFLIYFQGNSAPDKSGLPSDRFSAERTGGSVSTLTIQRTQQEDSAVYLCASSLVASGDYNEQFFGPGTRLTVL.

CDR3 amino acids: CASSFGRGGETQYF. V gene TRBV5-1 combines with J gene TRBJ2-5; the TCRdb call, TRBD1, lacks DNA for checking. CDR1 is SGHRS, CDR2 YFSETQ, per germline. The CDR3 is 14 amino acids. Variable domain in full (rest from reference TRBV5-1 and TRBJ2-5): KAGVTQTPRYLIKTRGQQVTLSCSPISGHRSVSWYQQTPGQGLQFLFEYFSETQRNKGNFPGRFSGRQFSNSRSEMNVSTLELGDSALYLCASSFGRGGETQYFGPGTRLLVL.

The chain has TRBV18 and TRBJ2-1; TCRdb selects TRBD2, and the lack of DNA leaves this call unchecked. From germline, CDR1 is KGHSH and CDR2 LQKENI. This CDR3 contains 14 residues. CDR3 amino acids: CASSPALAEGEQFF.

The J gene is TRBJ2-2, the V gene TRBV4-1; TCRdb's D gene call, TRBD1, goes unchecked for lack of DNA. Per the germline V gene, CDR1 is MGHRA and CDR2 is YSYEKL. This CDR3 is 17 amino acids long. The CDR3 here is CASSRVGTGSSTGELFF.

This chain joins TRBV6-6 and TRBJ1-2; TCRdb's assignment of TRBD1 cannot be checked, as there is no DNA. CDR1 and CDR2 from the germline V gene are MNHNY and SVGAGI (reference sequence). The length of the CDR3 is 14 residues. The CDR3 region is CASSSDSGGYGYTF.

The V and J genes are TRBV18 and TRBJ2-7; TCRdb's D gene call, TRBD2, goes unchecked for lack of DNA. The CDR3 has 19 amino acids. The germline gives CDR1 KGHSH, CDR2 LQKENI. CDR3 loop: CASSDRWMEDGGGLIEQYF.

The V and J genes are TRBV7-9 and TRBJ1-1. The CDR3 is made up of 13 amino acids. In germline, CDR1 is SEHNR, CDR2 FQNEAQ (reference sequence). The CDR3: CASSPIGNTEAFF.

The CDR3 protein is CASSFSFDRSSYEQYF. The J gene is TRBJ2-7, the V gene TRBV28. In germline, CDR1 is MDHEN, CDR2 SYDVKM. This CDR3 is 16 amino acids long.

The chain joins TRBV27 to TRBJ1-5; the D gene TCRdb calls, TRBD1, cannot be checked with no DNA. The CDR3 totals 17 residues. The germline V gene has CDR1 MNHEY and CDR2 SMNVEV (reference sequence). The CDR3 here is CASSLLGGTGSNQPQHF.

V usage is TRBV5-6 and J usage is TRBJ1-2; there is no DNA to check the TCRdb D call of TRBD1. CDR1 is SGHDT and CDR2 is YYEEEE in the germline V gene. The CDR3 sequence is 15 residues long. The CDR3: CASSLGGEPYYGYTF.

The chain is built from TRBV7-6 and TRBJ2-2; TCRdb outputs TRBD1, but without DNA this stays unchecked. The CDR3 covers 15 residues. Per germline, CDR1 SGHVS and CDR2 FNYEAQ. The CDR3 protein is CASSLVDSRTGELFF.

The rearrangement links TRBV7-9 to TRBJ2-2; TCRdb's D call, TRBD1, is unchecked because there is no DNA. CDR3 size: 12 residues. CDR1 is SEHNR, CDR2 FQNEAQ, per germline (reference sequence). This CDR3 reads CASKGVTGELFF.